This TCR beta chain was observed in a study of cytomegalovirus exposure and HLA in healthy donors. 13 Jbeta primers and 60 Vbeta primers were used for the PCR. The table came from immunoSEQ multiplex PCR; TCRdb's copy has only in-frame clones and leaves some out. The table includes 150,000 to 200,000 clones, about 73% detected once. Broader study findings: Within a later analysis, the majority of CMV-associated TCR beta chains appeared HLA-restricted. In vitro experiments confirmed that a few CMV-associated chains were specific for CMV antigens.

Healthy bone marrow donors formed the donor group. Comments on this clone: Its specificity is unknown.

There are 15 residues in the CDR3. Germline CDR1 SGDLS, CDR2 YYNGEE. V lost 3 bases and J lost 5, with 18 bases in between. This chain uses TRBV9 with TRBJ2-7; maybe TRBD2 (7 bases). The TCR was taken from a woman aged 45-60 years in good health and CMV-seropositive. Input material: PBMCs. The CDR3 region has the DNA TGTGCCAGCAGCGAGGGGGGGGCATCGTTGGACGAGCAGTACTTC. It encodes CASSEGGASLDEQYF.